Listed below are T cell receptor beta chains from one sample, sequenced in a study of identical twins. TCRdb analysed the 5' RACE reads with MiXCR anew, one entry per CDR3 protein. This table holds hundreds of thousands of distinct CDR3 sequences, over 20% found once. The data were also submitted as part of a second study, on T cells expressing NK-cell markers.

The specimen was PBMCs. The receptor source for this set is a woman aged 18-30 years in good health. Each CDR3 is given with its conserved first and last residue. The D gene is left open where the match is weak. Clone sizes are given selectively: once, few, many, or a class where the clone is expanded.

D,size,V,J,CDR3,DNA
TRBD1,once,TRBV20-1,TRBJ2-5,CSARTDRVETQYF,TGCAGTGCTCGGACGGACAGGGTTGAGACCCAGTACTTC
-,-,TRBV5-1,TRBJ1-4,CASSLSQGTGEKLFF,TGCGCCAGCAGCTTGTCACAGGGTACGGGTGAAAAACTGTTTTTT
TRBD1,few,TRBV20-1,TRBJ2-6,CSASKGARSGANVLTF,TGCAGTGCTAGTAAGGGGGCGAGATCTGGGGCCAACGTCCTGACTTTC
TRBD2,few,TRBV20-1,TRBJ2-3,CSAPTSGRESSTDTQYF,TGCAGTGCTCCGACTAGCGGGAGGGAGTCTAGCACAGATACGCAGTATTTT
-,-,TRBV9,TRBJ2-2,CASSGDVANTGELFF,TGTGCCAGCAGCGGGGACGTCGCGAACACCGGGGAGCTGTTTTTT
-,few,TRBV7-2,TRBJ2-3,CASSLFRVVGRDTQYF,TGTGCCAGCAGCTTATTCCGAGTCGTAGGGAGGGATACGCAGTATTTT
-,few,TRBV4-1,TRBJ1-2,CASSQGPGQPNYGYTF,TGCGCCAGCAGCCAAGGGCCCGGACAGCCTAACTATGGCTACACCTTC
-,-,TRBV5-1,TRBJ1-1,CASSLGVTTEAFF,TGCGCCAGCAGCTTAGGGGTGACGACTGAAGCTTTCTTT
-,few,TRBV11-2,TRBJ1-4,CASSLRRASNPGNEKLFF,TGTGCCAGCAGCTTAAGAAGGGCTTCCAACCCCGGTAATGAAAAACTGTTTTTT
TRBD2,-,TRBV27,TRBJ2-1,CASSLLAGGSQEQFF,TGTGCCAGCAGTTTACTAGCGGGGGGGTCTCAGGAGCAGTTCTTC
-,few,TRBV25-1,TRBJ1-3,CASSGSRSGNTIYF,TGTGCCAGCAGTGGCAGTCGCTCTGGAAACACCATATATTTT
-,few,TRBV7-9,TRBJ2-7,CASSPRDKLYEQYF,TGTGCCAGCAGCCCCAGGGACAAGCTCTACGAGCAGTACTTC
-,few,TRBV19,TRBJ2-3,CASSIDDSTDTQYF,TGTGCCAGTAGTATCGACGACAGCACAGATACGCAGTATTTT
TRBD1,-,TRBV7-2,TRBJ1-2,CASSLTQTGNAGYTF,TGTGCCAGCAGCTTGACGCAGACAGGGAACGCTGGCTACACCTTC
-,many,TRBV15,TRBJ1-2,CATSRGRDYGYTF,TGTGCCACCAGCAGAGGACGGGACTATGGCTACACCTTC
-,few,TRBV29-1,TRBJ2-1,CSVGWGVDEQFF,TGCAGCGTTGGGTGGGGAGTGGATGAGCAGTTCTTC
-,many,TRBV20-1,TRBJ2-3,CSARPGTRTDTQYF,TGCAGTGCTCGCCCCGGGACTCGCACAGATACGCAGTATTTT
-,-,TRBV29-1,TRBJ2-1,CSAAGWSYNEQFF,TGCAGCGCGGCGGGGTGGTCCTACAATGAGCAGTTCTTC
-,-,TRBV7-2,TRBJ1-1,CASRSQGPRAFF,TGTGCCAGCAGGAGCCAGGGACCGCGGGCTTTCTTT
-,many,TRBV12-3/TRBV12-4,TRBJ2-3,CASRNSPTDTQYF,TGTGCCAGCAGGAATAGCCCTACAGATACGCAGTATTTT
-,-,TRBV6-1,TRBJ1-1,CASRQPSVTEAFF,TGTGCCAGCAGGCAACCCTCGGTCACTGAAGCTTTCTTT
TRBD2,-,TRBV27,TRBJ2-3,CASISLAGMADTQYF,TGTGCCAGCATCTCACTAGCGGGGATGGCAGATACGCAGTATTTT
TRBD2,-,TRBV7-9,TRBJ2-2,CASSFTGTSGPGELFF,TGTGCCAGCAGCTTTACCGGGACTAGCGGGCCCGGGGAGCTGTTTTTT
TRBD2,-,TRBV28,TRBJ2-7,CASRVLAGGVPLRREQYF,TGTGCCAGCAGGGTACTAGCGGGAGGGGTGCCGCTTAGGCGCGAGCAGTACTTC
TRBD1,few,TRBV13,TRBJ2-4,CASSLGQGQNIQYF,TGTGCCAGCAGCTTGGGACAGGGTCAAAACATTCAGTACTTC
TRBD1,few,TRBV7-9,TRBJ1-2,CASSLTGVDGYTF,TGTGCCAGCAGCTTAACAGGGGTGGATGGCTACACCTTC
TRBD2,many,TRBV4-3,TRBJ2-5,CASSRTRQETQYF,TGCGCCAGCAGCCGGACTAGACAAGAGACCCAGTACTTC
-,-,TRBV3-1,TRBJ2-7,CASTDGWDEQYF,TGTGCCAGCACCGACGGATGGGACGAGCAGTACTTC
TRBD2,few,TRBV11-1,TRBJ2-5,CASSSINRLAGGPPQETQYF,TGTGCCAGCAGCTCTATAAATCGGCTAGCGGGGGGGCCCCCACAAGAGACCCAGTACTTC
TRBD2,-,TRBV10-3,TRBJ2-3,CAVSSGGSDTQYF,TGTGCCGTATCTAGCGGGGGGTCAGATACGCAGTATTTT
TRBD2,few,TRBV5-1,TRBJ2-1,CASSSAGTSGRVSYNEQFF,TGCGCCAGCAGCTCAGCCGGAACTAGCGGGAGGGTGTCCTACAATGAGCAGTTCTTC